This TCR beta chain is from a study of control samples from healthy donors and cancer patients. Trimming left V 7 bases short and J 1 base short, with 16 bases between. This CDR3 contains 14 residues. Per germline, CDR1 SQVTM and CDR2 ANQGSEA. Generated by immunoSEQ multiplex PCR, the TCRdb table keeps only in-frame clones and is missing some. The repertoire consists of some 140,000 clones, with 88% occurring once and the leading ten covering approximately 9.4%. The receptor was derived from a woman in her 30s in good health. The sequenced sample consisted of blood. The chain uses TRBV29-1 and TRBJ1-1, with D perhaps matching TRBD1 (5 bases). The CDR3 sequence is CSASKFGANTEAFF. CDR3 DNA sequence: TGCAGCGCCTCGAAGTTTGGGGCGAACACTGAAGCTTTCTTT.